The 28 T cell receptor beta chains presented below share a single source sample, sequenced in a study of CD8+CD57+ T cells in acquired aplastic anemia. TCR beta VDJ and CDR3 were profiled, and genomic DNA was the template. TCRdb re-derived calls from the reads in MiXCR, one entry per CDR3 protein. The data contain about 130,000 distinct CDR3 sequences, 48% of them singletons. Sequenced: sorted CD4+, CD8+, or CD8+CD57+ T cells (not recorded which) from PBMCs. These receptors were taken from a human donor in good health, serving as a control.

Here the CDR3 DNA reads TGTGCCAGCTCCGGGAGCGGGGGGTCCACAGATACGCAGTATTTT. Amino acid sequence: CASSGSGGSTDTQYF. The chain recombines TRBV18 with TRBJ2-3; 9 positions agree with TRBD2. The junction had 6 bases not matched to a gene; V was cut back by 6 bases and J by 2 bases. Germline CDR1 reads KGHSH; CDR2 reads LQKENI. The CDR3 is 15 residues long.

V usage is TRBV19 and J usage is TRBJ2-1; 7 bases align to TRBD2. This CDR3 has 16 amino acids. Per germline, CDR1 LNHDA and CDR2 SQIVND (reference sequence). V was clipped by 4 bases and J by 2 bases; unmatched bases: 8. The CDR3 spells CASSTGGSGPYNEQFF. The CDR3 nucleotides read TGTGCCAGTAGTACCGGGGGTAGCGGGCCCTACAATGAGCAGTTCTTC.

CDR3 region: CASNTGIPTDTQYF. CDR3 bases: TGTGCCAGCAACACGGGGATACCCACAGATACGCAGTATTTT. This chain joins TRBV5-4 and TRBJ2-3; possible D gene TRBD2, 5 bases. Germline loops: CDR1 SGHNT, CDR2 YYREEE (reference sequence). V gave up 6 bases and J gave up 2 bases, with 13 bases separating them. The CDR3 is made up of 14 amino acids.

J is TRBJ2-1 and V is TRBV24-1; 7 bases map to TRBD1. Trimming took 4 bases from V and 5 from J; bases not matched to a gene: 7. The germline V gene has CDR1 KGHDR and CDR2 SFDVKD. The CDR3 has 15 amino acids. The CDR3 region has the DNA TGTGCCACCAGTGACCCCACTACAGGGGACAATGAGCAGTTCTTC. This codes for CATSDPTTGDNEQFF.

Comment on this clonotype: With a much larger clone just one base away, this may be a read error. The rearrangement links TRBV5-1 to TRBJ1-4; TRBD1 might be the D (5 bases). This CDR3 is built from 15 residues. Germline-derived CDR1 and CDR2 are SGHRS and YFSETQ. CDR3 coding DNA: TGCGCCAGCAGCTTGACCACAGGCCATAATGAAGAACTGTTTTTT. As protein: CASSLTTGHNEELFF. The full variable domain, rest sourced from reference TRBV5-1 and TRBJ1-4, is KAGVTQTPRYLIKTRGQQVTLSCSPISGHRSVSWYQQTPGQGLQFLFEYFSETQRNKGNFPGRFSGRQFSNSRSEMNVSTLELGDSALYLCASSLTTGHNEELFFGSGTQLSVL.

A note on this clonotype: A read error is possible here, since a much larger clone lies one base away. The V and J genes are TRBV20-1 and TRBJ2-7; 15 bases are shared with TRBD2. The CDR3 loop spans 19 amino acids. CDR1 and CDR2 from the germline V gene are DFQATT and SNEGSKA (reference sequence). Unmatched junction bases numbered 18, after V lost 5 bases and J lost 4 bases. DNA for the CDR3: TGCAGTGCTCGGCAAGCGGGACTAGCGGGGGGCCCTAGGCGGTACGAGCAGTACTTC. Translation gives CSARQAGLAGGPRRYEQYF.

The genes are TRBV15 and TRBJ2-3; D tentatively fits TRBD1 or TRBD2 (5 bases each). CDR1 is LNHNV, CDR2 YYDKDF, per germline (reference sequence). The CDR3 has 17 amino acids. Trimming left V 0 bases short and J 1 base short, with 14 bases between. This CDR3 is CATSRDQRGEGTDTQYF. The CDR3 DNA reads TGTGCCACCAGCAGAGATCAGAGGGGTGAGGGCACAGATACGCAGTATTTT.

This chain's CDR3 is CASSPLGHKNTEAFF. Written as DNA, the CDR3 is TGTGCCAGCTCACCACTGGGACACAAGAACACTGAAGCTTTCTTT. The chain combines TRBV18 with TRBJ1-1; D is perhaps TRBD1 (6 bases). V was clipped by 1 base and J by 1 base, with 10 bases between them. CDR3 length: 15 residues. Per germline, CDR1 KGHSH and CDR2 LQKENI.

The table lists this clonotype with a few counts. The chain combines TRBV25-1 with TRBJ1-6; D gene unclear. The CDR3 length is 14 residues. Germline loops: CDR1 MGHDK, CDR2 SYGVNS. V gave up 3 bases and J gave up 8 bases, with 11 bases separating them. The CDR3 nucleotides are TGTGCCAGCAGTGACCAGATCCCCTATTCACCCCTCCACTTT. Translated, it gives CASSDQIPYSPLHF.

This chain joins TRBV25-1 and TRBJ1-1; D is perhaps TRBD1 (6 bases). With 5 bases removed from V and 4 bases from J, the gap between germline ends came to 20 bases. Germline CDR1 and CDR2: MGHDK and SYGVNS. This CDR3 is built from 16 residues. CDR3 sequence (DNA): TGTGCCAGCAGTCCTCTAGGGGGGGAGGAGGGCACTGAAGCTTTCTTT. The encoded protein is CASSPLGGEEGTEAFF.

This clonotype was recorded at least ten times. CDR3 region: CASSHRYEQYF. In DNA, the CDR3 is TGTGCCAGCAGTCACAGGTACGAGCAGTACTTC. The chain links TRBV3-1 to TRBJ2-7; tentative D call: TRBD1 (5 bases). CDR1 and CDR2 from the germline V gene are LGHDT and YNNKEL (reference sequence). The CDR3 loop spans 11 amino acids. V gave up 6 bases and J gave up 4 bases, with 7 bases separating them.

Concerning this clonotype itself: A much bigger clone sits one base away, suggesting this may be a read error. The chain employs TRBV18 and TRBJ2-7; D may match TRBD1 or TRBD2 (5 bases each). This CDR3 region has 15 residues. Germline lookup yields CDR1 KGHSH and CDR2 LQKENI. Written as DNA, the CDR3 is TGTGCCAGCTCACCTGTGGTGGGGGTAGACTACGAGCAGTGCTTC. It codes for CASSPVVGVDYEQCF.

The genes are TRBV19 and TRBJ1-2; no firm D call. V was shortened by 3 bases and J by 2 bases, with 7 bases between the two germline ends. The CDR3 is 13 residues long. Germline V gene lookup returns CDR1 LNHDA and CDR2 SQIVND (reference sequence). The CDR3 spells CASSIGGNYGYTF. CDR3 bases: TGTGCCAGTAGTATTGGAGGAAACTATGGCTACACCTTC.

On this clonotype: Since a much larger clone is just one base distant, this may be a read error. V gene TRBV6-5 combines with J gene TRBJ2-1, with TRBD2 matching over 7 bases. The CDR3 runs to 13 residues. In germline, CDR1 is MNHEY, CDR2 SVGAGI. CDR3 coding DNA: TGTGACAGCAGTTACCCTTTCGGGGGGGAGCAGTTCTTC. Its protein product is CDSSYPFGGEQFF.

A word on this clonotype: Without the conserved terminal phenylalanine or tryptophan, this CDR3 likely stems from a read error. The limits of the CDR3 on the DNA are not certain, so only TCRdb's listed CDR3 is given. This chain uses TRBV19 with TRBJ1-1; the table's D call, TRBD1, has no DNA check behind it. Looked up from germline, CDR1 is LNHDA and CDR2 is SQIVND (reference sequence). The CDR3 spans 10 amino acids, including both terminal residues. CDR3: CASSWTAASS.

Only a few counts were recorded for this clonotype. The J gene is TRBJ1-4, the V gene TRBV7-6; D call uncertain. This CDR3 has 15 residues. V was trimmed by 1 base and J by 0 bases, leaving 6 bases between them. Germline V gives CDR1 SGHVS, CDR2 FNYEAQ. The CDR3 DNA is TGTGCCAGCAGCTTAGGAACAGCAACTAATGAAAAACTGTTTTTT. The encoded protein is CASSLGTATNEKLFF.

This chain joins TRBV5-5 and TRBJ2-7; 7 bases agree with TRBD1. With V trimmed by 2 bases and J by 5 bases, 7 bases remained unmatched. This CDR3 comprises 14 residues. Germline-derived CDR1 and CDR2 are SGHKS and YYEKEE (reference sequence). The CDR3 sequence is CASSFRQGSHEQYF. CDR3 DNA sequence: TGTGCCAGCAGCTTCCGACAGGGTTCCCACGAGCAGTACTTC. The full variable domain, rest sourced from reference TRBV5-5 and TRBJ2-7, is DAGVTQSPTHLIKTRGQQVTLRCSPISGHKSVSWYQQVLGQGPQFIFQYYEKEERGRGNFPDRFSARQFPNYSSELNVNALLLGDSALYLCASSFRQGSHEQYFGPGTRLTVT.

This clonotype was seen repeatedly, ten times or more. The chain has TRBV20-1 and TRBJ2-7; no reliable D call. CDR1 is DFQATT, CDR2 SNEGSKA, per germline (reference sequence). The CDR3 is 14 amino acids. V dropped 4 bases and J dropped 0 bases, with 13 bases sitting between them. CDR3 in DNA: TGCAGTGCTATAACCATGGCTAGCTCCTACGAGCAGTACTTC. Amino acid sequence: CSAITMASSYEQYF.

The CDR3 coding sequence is TGTGCCATCAGTGAGTCAGGCGGGGACAATTCACCCCTCCACTTT. Residues: CAISESGGDNSPLHF. J is TRBJ1-6 and V is TRBV10-3; weak D call: TRBD1 (5 bases). Trimming took 0 bases from V and 7 from J, leaving 10 bases between them. Germline loops: CDR1 ENHRY, CDR2 SYGVKD. There are 15 residues in the CDR3.

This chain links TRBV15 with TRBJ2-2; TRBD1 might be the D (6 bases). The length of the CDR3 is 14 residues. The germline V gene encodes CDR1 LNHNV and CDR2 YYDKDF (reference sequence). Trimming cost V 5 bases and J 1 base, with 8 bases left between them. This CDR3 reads CATSPGQNTGELFF. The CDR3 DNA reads TGTGCCACCAGCCCGGGACAGAACACCGGGGAGCTGTTTTTT.

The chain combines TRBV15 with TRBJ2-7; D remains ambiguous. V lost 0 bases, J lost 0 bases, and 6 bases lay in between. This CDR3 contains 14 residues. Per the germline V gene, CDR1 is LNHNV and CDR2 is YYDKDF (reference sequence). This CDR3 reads CATSRESGSYEQYF. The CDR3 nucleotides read TGTGCCACCAGCAGAGAATCGGGCTCCTACGAGCAGTACTTC.

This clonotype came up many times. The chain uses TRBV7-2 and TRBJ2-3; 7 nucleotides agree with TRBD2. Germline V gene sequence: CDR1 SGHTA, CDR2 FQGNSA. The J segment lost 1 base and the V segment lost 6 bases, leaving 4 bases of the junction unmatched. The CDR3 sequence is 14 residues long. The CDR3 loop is CASSRDYRTDTQYF. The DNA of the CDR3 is TGTGCCAGCAGTCGGGACTACCGCACAGATACGCAGTATTTT.

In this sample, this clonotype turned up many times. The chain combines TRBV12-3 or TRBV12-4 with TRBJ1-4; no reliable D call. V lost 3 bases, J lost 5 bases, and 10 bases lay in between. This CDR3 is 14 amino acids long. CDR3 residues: CASSFGRGNEKLFF. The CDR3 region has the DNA TGTGCCAGCAGTTTCGGACGGGGAAATGAAAAACTGTTTTTT.

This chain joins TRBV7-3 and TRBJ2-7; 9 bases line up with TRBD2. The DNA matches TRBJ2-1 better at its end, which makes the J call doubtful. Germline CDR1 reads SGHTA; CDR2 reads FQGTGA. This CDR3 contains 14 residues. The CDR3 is CASSALLSGGEQFF. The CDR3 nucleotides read TGTGCCAGCAGCGCCTTACTCAGCGGGGGGGAGCAGTTCTTC.

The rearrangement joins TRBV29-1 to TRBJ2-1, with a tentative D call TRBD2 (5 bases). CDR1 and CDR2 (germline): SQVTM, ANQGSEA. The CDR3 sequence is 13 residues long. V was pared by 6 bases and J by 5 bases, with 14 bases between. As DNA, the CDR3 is TGCAGCGTCCTAGCAAACACGGACAATGAGCAGTTCTTC. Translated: CSVLANTDNEQFF.

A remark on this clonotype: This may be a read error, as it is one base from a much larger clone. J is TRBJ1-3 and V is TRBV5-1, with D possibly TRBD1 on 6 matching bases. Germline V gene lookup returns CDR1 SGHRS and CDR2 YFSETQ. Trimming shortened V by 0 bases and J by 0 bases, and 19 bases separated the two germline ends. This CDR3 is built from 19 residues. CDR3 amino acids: CASSLESLGRGPSGNTIYF. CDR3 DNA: TGCGCCAGCAGCTTGGAGTCTCTGGGCAGGGGCCCCTCTGGAAACACCATATATTTT.

CDR3 DNA: TGCAGTGCTAGAGATCTAAGGAGAAACTATGGCTACACCTTC. It yields the protein CSARDLRRNYGYTF. The gene calls are TRBV20-1 and TRBJ1-2; no definite D call. The CDR3 has 14 amino acids. The V and J ends lost 0 bases and 2 bases respectively, with 10 bases between them. Germline CDR1 reads DFQATT; CDR2 reads SNEGSKA (reference sequence).

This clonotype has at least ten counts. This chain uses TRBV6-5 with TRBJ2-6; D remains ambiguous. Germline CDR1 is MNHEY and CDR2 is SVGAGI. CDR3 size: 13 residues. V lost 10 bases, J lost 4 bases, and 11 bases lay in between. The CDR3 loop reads CAILPEGANVLTF. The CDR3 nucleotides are TGTGCCATCCTACCCGAAGGGGCCAACGTCCTGACTTTC.